This entry lists 6 T cell receptor beta chains sequenced from one sample in a study of regulatory T cells in long-lasting Graves disease (dated by TCRdb to 2020 to 2022). The time point label here, explained by the study, means: newly diagnosed GD, antithyroid drugs for less than 3 months. For both TCR sequencing and RNA sequencing, RNA was extracted from PBMCs using TRIzol. Library preparation used multiplex PCR. Reads for this sample came from an Illumina HiSeq 4000. TCR beta libraries were built with iRepertoire HTBI primers and Arm-PCR amplification of CDR3 regions. In TCRdb, the public reads were trimmed at Q25 with fastp and aligned with MiXCR, with productive beta chains retained. One record per CDR3 amino acid sequence lists the most common genes and DNA. Here the sample has hundreds of thousands of distinct CDR3 sequences; roughly 16% occur a single time. The ten largest clones add up to about 20% of the sample.

Separately, the same data were catalogued under a study of T cells in Graves' hyperthyroidism and ophthalmopathy.

The sample here was peripheral blood mononuclear cells (PBMCs), taken at new diagnosis, from a patient treated with antithyroid drugs. These receptors were taken from a young woman with Graves disease. Donor details come from another sample of the same person, matched by shared clones.

The V call is TRBV19, the J call TRBJ2-3; D is undetermined. Per germline, CDR1 LNHDA and CDR2 SQIVND (reference sequence). The CDR3 totals 13 residues. V lost 6 bases to trimming and J lost 2 bases, with 9 bases between them. CDR3 region: CASSPRFTDTQYF. DNA for the CDR3: TGTGCCAGTAGCCCGAGGTTCACAGATACGCAGTATTTT.

This clonotype has at least ten counts. The V call is TRBV20-1, the J call TRBJ1-4; D not certain. This CDR3 spans 13 amino acids. Between the trimmed V and J ends, which lost 3 bases and 5 bases, there was a span of 10 bases. Per germline, CDR1 DFQATT and CDR2 SNEGSKA (reference sequence). The CDR3 sequence is CSASIPPNEKLFF. CDR3 bases: TGCAGTGCTAGCATCCCTCCAAATGAAAAACTGTTTTTT.

This clonotype was recorded a few times. The genes are TRBV7-2 and TRBJ2-3, with unresolved D. Trimming took off 4 bases at V and 7 bases at J, with 9 bases between the two ends. Germline V lookup: CDR1 SGHTA, CDR2 FQGNSA. The CDR3 covers 12 residues. The CDR3 region is CASSSGSNTQYF. The CDR3 DNA is TGTGCCAGCAGCTCCGGTTCAAATACGCAGTATTTT.

A note on this clonotype: The junction departs from germline at one end; a sequencing error may be responsible. The rearrangement uses TRBV18 and TRBJ1-4; 12 nucleotides agree with TRBD1. Germline CDR1 KGHSH, CDR2 LQKENI. The CDR3 is made up of 15 amino acids. In DNA, the CDR3 is TGTGCCAGCTCCCGGGGGACAGGGGGCGCGGAAAACCTGTTTTTT. This sequence encodes CASSRGTGGAENLFF.

This clonotype was seen repeatedly, ten times or more. CDR3 sequence reads: CASSLRPWEKLFF. The DNA for the CDR3 is TGTGCCAGCAGCTTAAGACCCTGGGAAAAACTGTTTTTT. This chain links TRBV7-2 with TRBJ1-4; no clear D. This CDR3 is built from 13 residues. Trimming cost V 2 bases and J 8 bases, with 9 bases left between them. Germline V lookup: CDR1 SGHTA, CDR2 FQGNSA. Using reference TRBV7-2 and TRBJ1-4 for the parts outside the CDR3, the full variable domain is GAGVSQSPSNKVTEKGKDVELRCDPISGHTALYWYRQSLGQGLEFLIYFQGNSAPDKSGLPSDRFSAERTGGSVSTLTIQRTQQEDSAVYLCASSLRPWEKLFFGSGTQLSVL.

This clonotype has only a few counts. The rearrangement uses TRBV6-1 and TRBJ1-5; 11 bases are shared with TRBD1. The CDR3 extends over 15 amino acids. V dropped 8 bases and J dropped 4; count of bases not matched to a gene: 7. CDR1 and CDR2 from the germline V gene are MNHNS and SASEGT. CDR3 in DNA: TGTGCCAGCCACCTGGGGGACAGGGGGAATCAGCCCCAGCATTTT. This gives the protein CASHLGDRGNQPQHF.